This T cell receptor (delta chain) stems from a study of gamma-delta T cells after stem cell transplantation. TCRdb re-identified clones in the RT-PCR reads via CATT. Among 12,000 or so delta-chain clones, about 1.2% were seen once, and the ten largest hold 10%. This clone is termed medium-sized. This CDR3 spans 14 amino acids. Germline V gene lookup returns CDR1 GEAIGNYY and CDR2 EKD. The junction had 8 bases not matched to a gene; V was cut back by 0 bases and J by 8 bases. The sample consisted of gamma-delta T cells. The chain couples TRDV2 to TRDJ1, with TRDD3 matching over 7 bases. This receptor was obtained from a human donor. It is not recorded whose cells these are; they may come from a transplant donor. For the CDR3, the DNA is TGTGCCTGTGACACCCTCGGGGATAGGGCCAAACTCATCTTT. This encodes CACDTLGDRAKLIF.